The present T cell receptor (beta chain) was sequenced within a study of T cell repertoires in urothelial bladder cancer (dated by TCRdb to between 2018 and 2020). Regarding the complete study: Clinical stages of the approximately twelve resected lesions were three cT0, three cTa, three cT1 and three cT2 or greater. Roughly 13 resected bladder lesions, made up of urothelial carcinoma (UC+) and benign (UC-) specimens, were studied. The study compared clonality of the TCR repertoire in bladder tumors against clonality in benign bladder inflammation. Twelve patients with bladder lesions who were undergoing transurethral resection were prospectively identified. Here is what the overall study found, with its caveats: A single T-cell clone reached up to about 17% of infiltrating lymphocytes in carcinoma specimens, compared with about 2% in benign specimens. Urothelial carcinoma specimens contained fewer T cells than benign specimens, with a median of approximately 5,000 versus 26,000. The median percentage of tumor infiltrating lymphocytes was around 2% in carcinoma specimens and around 11% in benign specimens.

Note on this clone: The antigen it recognizes is unknown. Within one base of it there is no much larger clone, and no base qualities were kept.

Taken from cysteine to phenylalanine, the CDR3 has 18 residues. Only the CDR3 region is kept as DNA, spanning 54 bases read in frame from base 1. As encoded in the germline V gene, CDR1 is KGHSH while CDR2 is LQKENI. V loses 0 bases at its end and J loses 0 bases; junction bases beyond the gene matches: 10. The TCR beta chain CDR3 region was sequenced with the immunoSEQ assay. As for how the authors treated the data: For every specimen, the T-cell fraction, clonal dominance and maximum TCR clone frequency were calculated. The table was pulled from immuneACCESS by TCRdb, which kept in-frame rearrangements only. Such tables lose some clones; where checked, under half of the loss comes from unresolved V genes, and the rest has no known cause. V, J and clone size derive from that table, while D and trimming were established from the DNA sequence. This sample gives about 6,600 clones in total; 71% of them show up just once. The ten largest clones represent 12% of the sample.

At transurethral resection, specimens of the bladder lesions were collected and then stored at -80C. DNA was isolated from bladder specimens obtained during transurethral resection. This TCR was sampled from a human donor with urothelial carcinoma. Sequenced material: tumor-infiltrating cells from bladder cancer. The chain links TRBV18 with TRBJ1-1, with TRBD1 matching 7 junction bases. The CDR3 in this case is CASSPPWAGGKLNTEAFF. The DNA sequence follows: TGTGCCAGCTCACCACCGTGGGCAGGGGGAAAATTGAACACTGAAGCTTTCTTT.